This passage covers 12 T cell receptor beta chains from one sample sequenced in a study of cytomegalovirus exposure and HLA in healthy donors. Amplification used 60 Vbeta primers and 13 Jbeta primers. Using immunoSEQ multiplex PCR, the repertoire was profiled, and TCRdb retains in-frame clones only, with some absent. The sample carries approximately 190,000 clones, 80% to 90% recorded once. The sample consisted of PBMCs. The receptors shown here come from a man under 40 in good health and CMV-seronegative.

This clone occurred a few times. Additional DNA sequences in this sample encode the identical CDR3. The chain combines TRBV5-1 with TRBJ2-3; 8 nucleotides align to TRBD2. J gave up 1 base and V 2 bases, and 6 bases lay outside the gene matches. Germline V lookup: CDR1 SGHRS, CDR2 YFSETQ. The CDR3 runs 16 residues. The chain's CDR3 is CASSFGTSGGTDTQYF. Here the CDR3 DNA reads TGCGCCAGCAGCTTCGGGACTAGTGGCGGCACAGATACGCAGTATTTT.

In its sample, this clone was seen once. J is TRBJ2-1 and V is TRBV11-1, with 14 bases identical to TRBD2. This CDR3 is 16 amino acids long. The germline V gene has CDR1 SGHAT and CDR2 FQDESV (reference sequence). The V gene end was trimmed by 5 bases and the J gene end by 7 bases; junction bases not matched to a gene: 7. This CDR3 is CASSPRGTSGSNEQFF. The CDR3 bases are TGTGCCAGCAGCCCCAGGGGGACTAGCGGGAGTAATGAGCAGTTCTTC.

This sequence joins TRBV4-2 and TRBJ2-5; 12 nucleotides match TRBD2. The CDR3 is made up of 15 amino acids. Unmatched junction bases numbered 7, after V lost 8 bases and J lost 3 bases. CDR1 LGHNA and CDR2 YNFKEQ come from the germline V gene. DNA of the CDR3: TGTGCCAGCGGGCTAGCGGGAGGGATAGAAGAGACCCAGTACTTC. This gives the protein CASGLAGGIEETQYF.

The chain has TRBV13 and TRBJ2-1, with D tentatively TRBD2 (6 bases). The CDR3 sequence is 15 residues long. Germline V CDR1 and CDR2: PRHDT, FYEKMQ (reference sequence). V was clipped by 5 bases and J by 0 bases, with 11 bases between them. Written as DNA, the CDR3 is TGTGCCAGCAGCCGGCGAGCGGGCTCCTACAATGAGCAGTTCTTC. Amino acids: CASSRRAGSYNEQFF.

The rearrangement joins TRBV2 to TRBJ2-7; D unclear. The CDR3 has 12 amino acids. The V gene lost 3 bases and the J gene lost 5 bases, with 8 bases spanning the gap. Germline CDR1 reads SNHLY; CDR2 reads FYNNEI. The DNA for the CDR3 is TGTGCCAGCAGTGATTATCCCCACGAGCAGTACTTC. Its protein product is CASSDYPHEQYF.

The V and J genes are TRBV5-6 and TRBJ2-7, with D perhaps matching TRBD1 (5 bases). Looked up from germline, CDR1 is SGHDT and CDR2 is YYEEEE. V lost 2 bases and J lost 4, with 13 bases in between. The CDR3 length is 14 residues. CDR3 sequence: CASSFRRTNYEQYF. For the CDR3, the DNA is TGTGCCAGCAGCTTTCGCCGGACAAATTACGAGCAGTACTTC.

The chain joins TRBV30 to TRBJ2-3; TRBD1 matches at 9 bases. V was pared by 5 bases and J by 3 bases, with 6 bases of the junction left unmatched. This CDR3 comprises 14 residues. The V gene's germline CDR1 is GTSNPN and CDR2 SVGIG (reference sequence). The CDR3 here is CAWVRDRVTDTQYF. The CDR3, as DNA: TGTGCCTGGGTCCGGGACAGGGTGACAGATACGCAGTATTTT.

This clone was detected only a few times. The chain recombines TRBV11-2 with TRBJ1-4, with D possibly TRBD1 on 5 matching bases. Germline CDR1 is SGHAT and CDR2 is FQNNGV. Trimming took 0 bases from V and 8 from J, leaving 13 bases between them. The CDR3 covers 15 residues. DNA of the CDR3: TGTGCCAGCAGCTTAGAGCACAGGATGGGGGAAAAACTGTTTTTT. Amino acids: CASSLEHRMGEKLFF.

This clone showed up just once. At one boundary the junction diverges from the germline segment, which might be a read error. The chain recombines TRBV7-9 with TRBJ1-4; D remains ambiguous. CDR3 length: 17 residues. From germline, CDR1 is SEHNR and CDR2 FQNEAQ (reference sequence). In nucleotides, the CDR3 is TGTTCCAGCAGCTTTAGTGATCCCGGGAGAACTAATGAAAAACTGTTTTTT. This sequence encodes CSSSFSDPGRTNEKLFF.

The chain joins TRBV10-3 to TRBJ1-3, with 8 bases fitting TRBD1. This CDR3 region has 15 residues. Germline V gene lookup returns CDR1 ENHRY and CDR2 SYGVKD. With V trimmed by 10 bases and J by 0 bases, 8 bases remained unmatched. The CDR3 coding sequence is TGTGCCACACACGACAGGGGAAACTCTGGAAACACCATATATTTT. It is translated as CATHDRGNSGNTIYF.

V and J are TRBV5-6 and TRBJ2-5; 7 bases map to TRBD1. CDR3 length: 16 residues. Per germline, CDR1 SGHDT and CDR2 YYEEEE. The junction had 12 bases not matched to a gene; V was cut back by 4 bases and J by 3 bases. The CDR3 sequence: CASSENGEQGEETQYF. The CDR3 nucleotides read TGTGCCAGCAGCGAGAACGGAGAGCAGGGGGAAGAGACCCAGTACTTC.

Comment on this clone: The junction departs from the called germline gene at one end, perhaps through a read error. The chain uses TRBV4-1 and TRBJ2-1; perhaps TRBD1 as D (6 bases). Per the germline V gene, CDR1 is MGHRA and CDR2 is YSYEKL. CDR3 length: 14 residues. CDR3 in DNA: TGCGCCAGCAGCCAGGGGGCCCCACACAATCAGCAGTTCTTC. It codes for CASSQGAPHNQQFF.